This T cell receptor (beta chain) was sequenced during a study of beta chain features in type 1 diabetes. Study results and limitations: When Type 1 diabetes patients were examined, their TCRB CDR3s proved moderately but significantly shorter in all four CD4+ subsets. Type 1 diabetes patients had fewer VDJ junction insertions and more deletions.

Purities over 95% were achieved in all sorted populations. This clone turned up a few times. Its antigen is unidentified. As every portion of the isolated RNA was reverse transcribed, the sequencing read expressed TCRB transcripts. Only in-frame clones appear in the TCRdb table, and some are missing; sequencing was by immunoSEQ multiplex PCR. The sample includes a few hundred thousand clones, 15% of them seen just once. The source material was naive CD4+ T cells from blood. The receptor's source is a young man with type 1 diabetes.

The chain's CDR3 is CATSRGLEGEQYF. The CDR3 DNA reads as TGTGCCACCAGCAGAGGCCTAGAGGGCGAGCAGTACTTC. J is TRBJ2-7 and V is TRBV15; D is possibly TRBD2 (5 bases). CDR3 length equals 13 residues. V was cut by 1 base and J by 6 bases, with 10 bases left in between. The germline V gene has CDR1 LNHNV and CDR2 YYDKDF (reference sequence).